This paragraph covers one TCR beta chain sequence. Its target is unknown. This record belongs to a study of blood T cells in healthy people across ages. The study, taken as a whole, reports: Percentage of naive T cells showed a strong correlation with TCR beta diversity.

The CDR3 covers 17 residues. The ends lost 4 bases at V and 0 bases at J; junction bases unmatched: 6. The germline CDR1 and CDR2 sequences are MNHEY and SVGEGT. Each sample gave at least 6 million isolated PBMCs. The authors ran a second PCR of 7 to 11 cycles using a sample-barcoded 5' primer and a J-beta primer mix. One entry per CDR3 protein results from TCRdb running MiXCR on the 5' RACE reads. The sample holds about 1,500,000 distinct CDR3 sequences, about 40% seen once. V usage is TRBV6-2 or TRBV6-3 and J usage is TRBJ2-3; 11 bases fit TRBD2. The sequence was collected from a woman aged 18-29 years in good health. Material: blood. In DNA, the CDR3 is TGTGCCAGCAGTTTACTCGGGACTAGCGGCAGCACAGATACGCAGTATTTT. It yields the protein CASSLLGTSGSTDTQYF.